These 9 T cell receptor beta chains share one sample of origin, sequenced in a study of T cells in Graves' hyperthyroidism and ophthalmopathy. RNA transcripts were the template for amplifying TCR beta CDR3 regions. An initial round of RT-PCR targeting the TCR CDR3 relied on the HTBI primer set. Each CDR3 protein gets one entry after TCRdb re-called the multiplex PCR reads with MiXCR. The top ten clones hold 8% to 8.5% of a sample with 560,000 or so distinct CDR3 sequences, about 45% of them seen once. The sequenced material came from peripheral blood or thyroid tissue (not recorded which). The receptor source for this set is a woman under 30 with Graves' hyperthyroidism.

Comments on this clonotype: A read error may be the cause here, since a much bigger clone is one base away. The J gene is TRBJ2-6, the V gene TRBV29-1; unclear D gene. This CDR3 spans 16 amino acids. In germline, CDR1 is SQVTM, CDR2 ANQGSEA. V lost 0 bases and J lost 0, with 9 bases in between. The CDR3 reads CSVEEGSVSGANVLTF. The CDR3 DNA sequence: TGCAGCGTTGAAGAAGGTTCGGTCTCTGGGGCCAACGTCCTGACTTTC.

The J gene is TRBJ2-7, the V gene TRBV2; possibly TRBD2 for D (5 bases). This CDR3 is 11 amino acids long. CDR1 is SNHLY, CDR2 FYNNEI, per germline. CDR3 region: CAGRPTYEQYF. The CDR3 DNA is TGTGCTGGGAGACCAACCTACGAGCAGTACTTC.

This clonotype was seen repeatedly, ten times or more. The V gene is TRBV25-1, the J gene TRBJ2-7; TRBD2 agrees at 7 bases. CDR3 length: 13 amino acids. Germline CDR1 reads MGHDK; CDR2 reads SYGVNS. The trim removed 5 bases at V and 6 bases at J, leaving 7 bases unmatched. Written as DNA, the CDR3 is TGTGCCAGCAGTCGGCGGGAGAGGATCGAGCAGTACTTC. It codes for CASSRRERIEQYF.

V gene TRBV5-1 combines with J gene TRBJ2-7; D tentatively reads TRBD1 or TRBD2 (5 bases each). This CDR3 is 12 amino acids long. Germline values: CDR1 SGHRS, CDR2 YFSETQ. The germline V and J ends were trimmed by 4 bases and 6 bases, with 11 bases remaining between them. CDR3 protein: CASSPGAPEQYF. The DNA of the CDR3 is TGCGCCAGCAGCCCCGGGGCTCCCGAGCAGTACTTC.

J is TRBJ1-1 and V is TRBV5-1; D is unclear. Germline V gives CDR1 SGHRS, CDR2 YFSETQ. The V and J ends lost 0 bases and 2 bases respectively, with 11 bases between them. The CDR3 contains 15 residues. The CDR3: CASSLAGVENTEAFF. The CDR3 nucleotides read TGCGCCAGCAGCTTGGCCGGGGTGGAAAACACTGAAGCTTTCTTT.

This clonotype was picked up a small number of times. The CDR3: CASSQRSGESPLHF. The CDR3 DNA is TGTGCCAGCAGCCAAAGGTCAGGGGAATCACCCCTCCACTTT. V gene TRBV4-2 combines with J gene TRBJ1-6, with TRBD1 as a possible D gene (6 bases). Germline values: CDR1 LGHNA, CDR2 YNFKEQ. This CDR3 has 14 amino acids. Trimming stripped 2 bases from V and 10 bases from J, with 12 bases between.

The V and J genes are TRBV29-1 and TRBJ2-2, with no clear D. V lost 6 bases and J lost 9, with 8 bases in between. Germline V gene data show CDR1 as SQVTM and CDR2 as ANQGSEA. The CDR3 is 10 amino acids. The CDR3 reads CSVGYRELFF. CDR3 bases: TGCAGCGTGGGATACCGGGAGCTGTTTTTT.

Regarding this clonotype: A much larger clone sits a single nucleotide away, making a read error possible. The J gene is TRBJ1-1, the V gene TRBV7-8, with TRBD1 as a possible D gene (5 bases). CDR3 length equals 13 residues. Germline CDR1 is SGHVS and CDR2 is FQNEAQ. The CDR3 DNA follows: TGTGCCAGCGAAAGGGGACGAAACACTGAAGCTCTCTTT. Protein sequence: CASERGRNTEALF.

J is TRBJ1-3 and V is TRBV15; weak D call: TRBD1 (6 bases). This CDR3 is 17 amino acids long. With 3 bases removed from V and 2 bases from J, the gap between germline ends came to 17 bases. The germline V gene encodes CDR1 LNHNV and CDR2 YYDKDF (reference sequence). In DNA, the CDR3 is TGTGCCACCAGCAGCCAAGATTGGGCAGGGGCTGGAAACACCATATATTTT. Translation gives CATSSQDWAGAGNTIYF.